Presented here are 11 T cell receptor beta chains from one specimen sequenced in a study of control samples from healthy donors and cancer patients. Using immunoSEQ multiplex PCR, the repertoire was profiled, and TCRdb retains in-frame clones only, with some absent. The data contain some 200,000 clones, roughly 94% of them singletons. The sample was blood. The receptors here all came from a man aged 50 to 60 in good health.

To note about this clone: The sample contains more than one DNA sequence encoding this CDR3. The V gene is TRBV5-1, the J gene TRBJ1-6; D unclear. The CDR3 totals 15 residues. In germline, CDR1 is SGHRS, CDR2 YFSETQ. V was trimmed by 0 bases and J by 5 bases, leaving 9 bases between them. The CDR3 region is CASSLGTGNNSPLHF. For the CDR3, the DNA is TGCGCCAGCAGCTTGGGGACGGGTAATAATTCACCCCTCCACTTT.

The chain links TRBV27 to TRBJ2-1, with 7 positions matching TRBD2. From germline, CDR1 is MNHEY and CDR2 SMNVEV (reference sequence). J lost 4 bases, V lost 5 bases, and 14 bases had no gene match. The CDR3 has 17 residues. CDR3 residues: CASSAHRPWGGYNEQFF. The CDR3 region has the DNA TGTGCCAGCAGTGCACACCGGCCGTGGGGGGGGTACAATGAGCAGTTCTTC.

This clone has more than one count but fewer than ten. DNA for the CDR3: TGTGCCAGCGGGCTTGCTGGGGCCAACGTCCTGACTTTC. Protein product: CASGLAGANVLTF. This rearrangement joins TRBV7-3 to TRBJ2-6; D is uncertain. The V gene lost 8 bases and the J gene lost 2 bases, with 7 bases spanning the gap. Germline CDR1 SGHTA, CDR2 FQGTGA. The CDR3 runs to 13 residues. Together with reference TRBV7-3 and TRBJ2-6, the CDR3 gives the full variable domain: GAGVSQTPSNKVTEKGKYVELRCDPISGHTALYWYRQSLGQGPEFLIYFQGTGAADDSGLPNDRFFAVRPEGSVSTLKIQRTERGDSAVYLCASGLAGANVLTFGAGSRLTVL.

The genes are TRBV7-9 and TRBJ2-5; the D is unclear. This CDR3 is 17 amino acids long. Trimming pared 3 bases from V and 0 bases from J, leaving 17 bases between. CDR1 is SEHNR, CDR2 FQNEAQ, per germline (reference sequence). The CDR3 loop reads CASSLPRAGLYQETQYF. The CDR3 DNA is TGTGCCAGCAGCTTGCCAAGGGCAGGCCTCTACCAAGAGACCCAGTACTTC.

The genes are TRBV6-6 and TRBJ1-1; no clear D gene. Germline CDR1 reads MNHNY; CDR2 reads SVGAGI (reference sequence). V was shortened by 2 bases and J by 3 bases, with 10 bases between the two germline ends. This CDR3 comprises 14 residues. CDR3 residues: CASSYTSGDTEAFF. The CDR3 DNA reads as TGTGCCAGCAGTTACACATCGGGAGACACTGAAGCTTTCTTT.

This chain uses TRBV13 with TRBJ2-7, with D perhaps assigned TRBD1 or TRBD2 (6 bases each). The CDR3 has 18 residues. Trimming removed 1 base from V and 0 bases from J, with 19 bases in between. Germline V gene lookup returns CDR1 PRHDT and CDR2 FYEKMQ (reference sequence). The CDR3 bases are TGTGCCAGCAGCTTAGTAGAGGCGGGACAAGCCTTCTCCTACGAGCAGTACGTC. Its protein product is CASSLVEAGQAFSYEQYV.

This CDR3 reads CASKGNRGPADTQYF. In DNA, the CDR3 is TGTGCCAGCAAGGGCAATCGTGGTCCGGCAGATACGCAGTATTTT. The genes are TRBV6-6 and TRBJ2-3; no reliable D call. V was cut by 7 bases and J by 4 bases, with 18 bases left in between. CDR3 length: 15 amino acids. Germline V gene lookup returns CDR1 MNHNY and CDR2 SVGAGI (reference sequence).

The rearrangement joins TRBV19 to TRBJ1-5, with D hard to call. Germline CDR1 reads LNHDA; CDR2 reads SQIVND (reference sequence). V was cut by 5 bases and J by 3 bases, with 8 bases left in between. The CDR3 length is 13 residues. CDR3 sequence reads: CASSREVNQPQHF. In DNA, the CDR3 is TGTGCCAGTAGTCGGGAGGTCAATCAGCCCCAGCATTTT.

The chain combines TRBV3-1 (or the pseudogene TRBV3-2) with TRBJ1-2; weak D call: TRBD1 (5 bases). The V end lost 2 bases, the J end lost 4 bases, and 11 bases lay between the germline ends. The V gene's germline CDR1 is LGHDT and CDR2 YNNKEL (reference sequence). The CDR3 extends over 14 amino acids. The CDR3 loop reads CASSQSQAIYGYTF. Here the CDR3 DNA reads TGTGCCAGCAGCCAATCACAGGCCATCTATGGCTACACCTTC.

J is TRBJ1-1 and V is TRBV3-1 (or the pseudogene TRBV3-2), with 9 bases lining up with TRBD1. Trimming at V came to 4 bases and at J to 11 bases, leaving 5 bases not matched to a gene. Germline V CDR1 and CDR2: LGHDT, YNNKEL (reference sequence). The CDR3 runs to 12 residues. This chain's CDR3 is CASSLGQGTAFF. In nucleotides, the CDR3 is TGTGCCAGCAGCCTGGGACAGGGCACGGCTTTCTTT.

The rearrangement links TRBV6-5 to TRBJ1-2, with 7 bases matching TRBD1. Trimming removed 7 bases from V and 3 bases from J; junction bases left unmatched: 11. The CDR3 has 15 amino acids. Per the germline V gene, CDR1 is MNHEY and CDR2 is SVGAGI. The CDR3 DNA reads TGTGCCAGCAAGCTCGACAGGGCCCCTTACTATGGCTACACCTTC. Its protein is CASKLDRAPYYGYTF.